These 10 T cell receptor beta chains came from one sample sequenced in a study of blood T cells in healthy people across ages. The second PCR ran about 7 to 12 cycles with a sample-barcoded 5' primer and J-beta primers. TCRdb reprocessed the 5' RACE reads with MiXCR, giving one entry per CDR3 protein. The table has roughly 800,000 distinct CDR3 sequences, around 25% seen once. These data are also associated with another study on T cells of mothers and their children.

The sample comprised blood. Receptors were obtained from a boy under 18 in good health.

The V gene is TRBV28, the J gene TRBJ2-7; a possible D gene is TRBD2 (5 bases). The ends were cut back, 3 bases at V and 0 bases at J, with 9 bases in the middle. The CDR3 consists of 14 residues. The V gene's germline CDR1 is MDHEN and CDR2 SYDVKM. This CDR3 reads CASSLEATSYEQYF. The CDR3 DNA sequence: TGTGCCAGCAGTTTGGAGGCAACCTCCTACGAGCAGTACTTC.

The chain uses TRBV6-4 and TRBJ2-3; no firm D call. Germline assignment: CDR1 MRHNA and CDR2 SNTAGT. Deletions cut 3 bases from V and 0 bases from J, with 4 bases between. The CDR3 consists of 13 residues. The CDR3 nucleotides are TGTGCCAGCAGTGAGCGGAGCACAGATACGCAGTATTTT. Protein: CASSERSTDTQYF.

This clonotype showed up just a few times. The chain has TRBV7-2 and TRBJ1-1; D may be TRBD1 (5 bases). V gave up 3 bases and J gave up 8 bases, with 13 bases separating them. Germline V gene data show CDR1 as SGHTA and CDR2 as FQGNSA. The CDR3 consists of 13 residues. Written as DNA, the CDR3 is TGTGCCAGCAGCTTGCGGGGCATTCGGGAAGCTTTCTTT. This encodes CASSLRGIREAFF.

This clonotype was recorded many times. The CDR3 nucleotides read TGTGCCACCAGTGATCGGGGCCAACAAGAGACCCAGTACTTC. This translates into CATSDRGQQETQYF. The chain employs TRBV24-1 and TRBJ2-5, with D perhaps TRBD1 or TRBD2 (5 bases each). Trimming left V 3 bases short and J 2 bases short, with 9 bases between. Per the germline V gene, CDR1 is KGHDR and CDR2 is SFDVKD. The CDR3 totals 14 residues.

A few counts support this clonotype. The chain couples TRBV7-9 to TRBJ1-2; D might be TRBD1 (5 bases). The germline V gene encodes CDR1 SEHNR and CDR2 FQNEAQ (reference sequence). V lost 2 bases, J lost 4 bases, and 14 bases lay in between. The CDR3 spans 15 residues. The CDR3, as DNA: TGTGCCAGCAGCTTATCCCTAGGGGCTACCTATGGCTACACCTTC. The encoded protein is CASSLSLGATYGYTF.

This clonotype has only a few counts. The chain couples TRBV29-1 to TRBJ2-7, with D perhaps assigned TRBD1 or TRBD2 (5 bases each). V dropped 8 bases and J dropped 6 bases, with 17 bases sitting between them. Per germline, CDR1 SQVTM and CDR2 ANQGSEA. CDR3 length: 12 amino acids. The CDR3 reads CSPGPSWCEQYF. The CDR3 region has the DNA TGCAGCCCGGGACCCTCCTGGTGCGAGCAGTACTTC.

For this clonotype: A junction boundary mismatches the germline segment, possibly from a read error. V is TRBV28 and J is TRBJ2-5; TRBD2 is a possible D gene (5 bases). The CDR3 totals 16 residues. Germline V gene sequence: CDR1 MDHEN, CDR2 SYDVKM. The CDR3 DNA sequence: TGTGCCAGCACTCCTCGACGGGGAGTGAGCCAAGAGACCCAGCACTTC. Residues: CASTPRRGVSQETQHF.

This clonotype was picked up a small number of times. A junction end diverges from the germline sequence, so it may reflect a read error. CDR3 residues: CASSLGRLGANNKQFF. CDR3 sequence (DNA): TGTGCCAGCAGCTTAGGAAGACTAGGAGCTAACAATAAGCAGTTCTTC. The rearrangement uses TRBV7-9 and TRBJ2-1; possibly TRBD2 for D (6 bases). Germline assignment: CDR1 SEHNR and CDR2 FQNEAQ (reference sequence). CDR3 length: 16 amino acids.

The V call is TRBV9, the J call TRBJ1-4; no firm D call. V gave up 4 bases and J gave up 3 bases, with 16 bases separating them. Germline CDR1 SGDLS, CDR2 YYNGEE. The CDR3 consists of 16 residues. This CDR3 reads CASSPGGWAANEKLFF. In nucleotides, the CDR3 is TGTGCCAGCAGCCCAGGAGGCTGGGCTGCTAATGAAAAACTGTTTTTT.

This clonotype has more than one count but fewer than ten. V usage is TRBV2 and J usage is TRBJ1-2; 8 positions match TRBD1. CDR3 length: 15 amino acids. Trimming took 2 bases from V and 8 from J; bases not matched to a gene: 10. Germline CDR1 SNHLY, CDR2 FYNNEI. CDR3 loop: CASSERTGQSSGYTF. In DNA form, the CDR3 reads TGTGCCAGCAGTGAAAGGACAGGGCAATCAAGCGGCTACACCTTC.